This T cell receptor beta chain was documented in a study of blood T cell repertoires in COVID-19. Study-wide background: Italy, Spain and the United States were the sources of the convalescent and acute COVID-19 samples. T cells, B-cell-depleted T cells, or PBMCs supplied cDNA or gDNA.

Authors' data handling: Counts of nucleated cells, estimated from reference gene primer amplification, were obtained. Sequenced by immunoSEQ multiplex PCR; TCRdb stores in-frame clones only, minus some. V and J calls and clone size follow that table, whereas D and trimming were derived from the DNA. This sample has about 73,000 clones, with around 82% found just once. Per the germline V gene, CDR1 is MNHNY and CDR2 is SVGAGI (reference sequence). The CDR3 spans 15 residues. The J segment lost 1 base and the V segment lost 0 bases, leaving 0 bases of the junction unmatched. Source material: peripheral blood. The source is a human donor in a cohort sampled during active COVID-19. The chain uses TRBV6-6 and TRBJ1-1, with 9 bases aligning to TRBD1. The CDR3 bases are TGTGCCAGCAGTTACTCGGGACAGGGGAACACTGAAGCTTTCTTT. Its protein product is CASSYSGQGNTEAFF.